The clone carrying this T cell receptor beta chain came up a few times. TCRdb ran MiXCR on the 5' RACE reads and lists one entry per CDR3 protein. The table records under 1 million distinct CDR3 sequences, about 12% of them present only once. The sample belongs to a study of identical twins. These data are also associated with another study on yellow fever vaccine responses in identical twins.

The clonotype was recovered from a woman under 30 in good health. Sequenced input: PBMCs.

CDR3 nucleotide sequence: TGTGCCAGCACCCAGACAGGGGATGCCGGGGAGCTGTTTTTT. Translating it yields CASTQTGDAGELFF. The chain couples TRBV28 to TRBJ2-2, with 8 bases lining up with TRBD1. This CDR3 contains 14 residues. The J segment lost 6 bases and the V segment lost 7 bases, leaving 7 bases of the junction unmatched. Looked up from germline, CDR1 is MDHEN and CDR2 is SYDVKM.